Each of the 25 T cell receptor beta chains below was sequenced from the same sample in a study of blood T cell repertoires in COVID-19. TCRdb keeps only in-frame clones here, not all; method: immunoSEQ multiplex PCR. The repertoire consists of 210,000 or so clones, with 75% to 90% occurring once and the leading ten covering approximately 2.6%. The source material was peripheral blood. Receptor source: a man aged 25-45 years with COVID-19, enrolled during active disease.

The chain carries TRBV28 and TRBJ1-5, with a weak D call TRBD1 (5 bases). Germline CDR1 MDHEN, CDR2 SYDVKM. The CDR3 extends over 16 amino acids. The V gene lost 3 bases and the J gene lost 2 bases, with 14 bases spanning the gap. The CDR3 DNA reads TGTGCCAGCAGTTTCCCTGGGGGGGGAGGCAATCAGCCCCAGCATTTT. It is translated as CASSFPGGGGNQPQHF.

The chain's CDR3 is CASSVVASFSTDTQYF. The CDR3 coding sequence is TGTGCCAGCAGCGTAGTAGCCTCCTTCAGCACAGATACGCAGTATTTT. The chain recombines TRBV9 with TRBJ2-3; D gene unclear. The V end lost 0 bases, the J end lost 0 bases, and 11 bases lay between the germline ends. The CDR3 consists of 16 residues. CDR1 is SGDLS, CDR2 YYNGEE, per germline.

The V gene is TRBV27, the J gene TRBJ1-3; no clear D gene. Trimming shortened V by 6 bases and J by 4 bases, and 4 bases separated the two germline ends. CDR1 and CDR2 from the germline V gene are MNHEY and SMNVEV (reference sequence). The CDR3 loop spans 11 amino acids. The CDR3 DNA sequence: TGTGCCAGCAGCACAGGAAACACCATATATTTT. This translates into CASSTGNTIYF.

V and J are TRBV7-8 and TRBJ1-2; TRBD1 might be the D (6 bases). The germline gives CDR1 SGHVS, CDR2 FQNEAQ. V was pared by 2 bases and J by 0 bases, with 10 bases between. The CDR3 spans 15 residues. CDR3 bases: TGTGCCAGCAGCTTACAGGGGCGAGCTAACTATGGCTACACCTTC. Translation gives CASSLQGRANYGYTF. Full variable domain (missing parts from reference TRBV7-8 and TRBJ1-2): GAGVSQSPRYKVAKRGQDVALRCDPISGHVSLFWYQQALGQGPEFLTYFQNEAQLDKSGLPSDRFFAERPEGSVSTLKIQRTQQEDSAVYLCASSLQGRANYGYTFGSGTRLTVV.

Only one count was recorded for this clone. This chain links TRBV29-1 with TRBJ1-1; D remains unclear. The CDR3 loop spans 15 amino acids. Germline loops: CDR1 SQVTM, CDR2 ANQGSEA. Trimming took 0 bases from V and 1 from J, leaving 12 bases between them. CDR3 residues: CSVEDLEGGNTEAFF. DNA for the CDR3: TGCAGCGTTGAAGATCTCGAGGGCGGGAACACTGAAGCTTTCTTT.

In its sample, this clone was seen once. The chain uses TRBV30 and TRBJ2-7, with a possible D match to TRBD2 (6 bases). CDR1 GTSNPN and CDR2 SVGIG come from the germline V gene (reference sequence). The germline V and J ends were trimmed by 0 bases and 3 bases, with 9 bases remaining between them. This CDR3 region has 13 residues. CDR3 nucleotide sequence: TGTGCCTGGAGTGTACGGGGACTCTACGAGCAGTACTTC. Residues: CAWSVRGLYEQYF.

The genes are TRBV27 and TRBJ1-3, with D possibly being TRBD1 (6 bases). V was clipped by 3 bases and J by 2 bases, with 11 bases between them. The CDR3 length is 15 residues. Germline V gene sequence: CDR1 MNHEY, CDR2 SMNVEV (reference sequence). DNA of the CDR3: TGTGCCAGCAGTTTTAGGCCAGGGGCTGGAAACACCATATATTTT. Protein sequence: CASSFRPGAGNTIYF.

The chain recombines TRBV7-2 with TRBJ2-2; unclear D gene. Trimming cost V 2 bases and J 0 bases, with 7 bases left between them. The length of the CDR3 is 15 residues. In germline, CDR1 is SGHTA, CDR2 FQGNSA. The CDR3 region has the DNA TGTGCCAGCAGCTTAATTAATGCGAACACCGGGGAGCTGTTTTTT. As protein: CASSLINANTGELFF.

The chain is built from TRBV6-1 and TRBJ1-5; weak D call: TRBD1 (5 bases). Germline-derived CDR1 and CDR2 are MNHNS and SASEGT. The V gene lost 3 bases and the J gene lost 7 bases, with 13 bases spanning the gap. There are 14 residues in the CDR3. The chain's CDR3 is CASSEGQGQQPQHF. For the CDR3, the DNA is TGTGCCAGCAGTGAGGGGCAGGGTCAACAGCCCCAGCATTTT.

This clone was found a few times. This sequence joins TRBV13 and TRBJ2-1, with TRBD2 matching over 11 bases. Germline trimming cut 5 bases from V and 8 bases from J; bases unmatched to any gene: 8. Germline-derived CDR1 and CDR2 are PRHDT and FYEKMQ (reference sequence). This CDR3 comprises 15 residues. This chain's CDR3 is CASSPSGRLTDEQFF. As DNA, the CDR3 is TGTGCCAGCAGCCCTAGCGGGAGGCTCACGGATGAGCAGTTCTTC.

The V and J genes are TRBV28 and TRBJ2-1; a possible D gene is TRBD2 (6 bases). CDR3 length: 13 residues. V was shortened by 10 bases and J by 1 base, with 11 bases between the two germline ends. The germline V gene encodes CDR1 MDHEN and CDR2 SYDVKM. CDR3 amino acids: CATQSGSYNEQFF. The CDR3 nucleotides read TGTGCCACCCAAAGCGGGTCCTACAATGAGCAGTTCTTC.

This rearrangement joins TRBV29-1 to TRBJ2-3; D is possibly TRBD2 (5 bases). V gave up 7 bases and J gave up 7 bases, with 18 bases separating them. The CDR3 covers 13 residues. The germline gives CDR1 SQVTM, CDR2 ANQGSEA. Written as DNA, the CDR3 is TGCAGCGAGTCACTAGGGCTAGGGAATACGCAGTATTTT. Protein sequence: CSESLGLGNTQYF.

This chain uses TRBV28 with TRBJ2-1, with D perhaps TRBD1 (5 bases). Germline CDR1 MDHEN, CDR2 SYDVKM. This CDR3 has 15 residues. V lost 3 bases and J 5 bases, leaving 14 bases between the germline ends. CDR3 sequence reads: CASSFSFSGNNEQFF. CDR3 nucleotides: TGTGCCAGCAGTTTCAGTTTTTCAGGGAACAATGAGCAGTTCTTC.

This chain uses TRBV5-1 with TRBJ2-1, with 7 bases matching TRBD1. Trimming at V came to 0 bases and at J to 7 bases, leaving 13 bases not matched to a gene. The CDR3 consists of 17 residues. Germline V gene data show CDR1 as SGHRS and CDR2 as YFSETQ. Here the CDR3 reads CASSLAIGGNVLNEQFF. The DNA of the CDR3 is TGCGCCAGCAGCTTGGCCATAGGGGGCAACGTTCTTAATGAGCAGTTCTTC.

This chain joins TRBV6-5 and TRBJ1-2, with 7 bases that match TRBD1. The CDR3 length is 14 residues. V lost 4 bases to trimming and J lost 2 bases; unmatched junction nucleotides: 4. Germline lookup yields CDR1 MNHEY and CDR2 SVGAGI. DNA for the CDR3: TGTGCCAGCAGTTCCCCGACAGGGAACTATGGCTACACCTTC. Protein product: CASSSPTGNYGYTF.

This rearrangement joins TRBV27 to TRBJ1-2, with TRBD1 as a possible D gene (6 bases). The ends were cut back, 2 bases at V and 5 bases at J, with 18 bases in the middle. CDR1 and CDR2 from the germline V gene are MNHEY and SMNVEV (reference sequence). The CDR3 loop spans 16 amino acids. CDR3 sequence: CASSLGPGGQGYGYTF. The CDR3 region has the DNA TGTGCCAGCAGTTTAGGCCCAGGAGGCCAGGGGTATGGCTACACCTTC.

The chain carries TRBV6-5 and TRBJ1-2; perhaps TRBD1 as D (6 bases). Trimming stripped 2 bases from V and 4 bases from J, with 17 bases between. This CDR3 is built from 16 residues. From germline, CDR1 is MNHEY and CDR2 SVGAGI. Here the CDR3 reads CASSYTSYRDTYGYTF. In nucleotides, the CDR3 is TGTGCCAGCAGTTACACATCTTACAGGGATACCTATGGCTACACCTTC.

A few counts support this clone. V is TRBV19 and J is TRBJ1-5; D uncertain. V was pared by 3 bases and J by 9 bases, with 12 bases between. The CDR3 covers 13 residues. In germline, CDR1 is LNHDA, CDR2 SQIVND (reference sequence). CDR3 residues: CASSMGVLRPQHF. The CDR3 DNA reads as TGTGCCAGTAGTATGGGCGTTTTGAGGCCCCAGCATTTT.

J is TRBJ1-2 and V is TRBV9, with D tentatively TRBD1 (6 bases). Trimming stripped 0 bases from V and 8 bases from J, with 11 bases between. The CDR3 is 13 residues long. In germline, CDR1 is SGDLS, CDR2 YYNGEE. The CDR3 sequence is CASSVDGTRGYTF. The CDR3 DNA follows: TGTGCCAGCAGCGTAGACGGGACACGAGGCTACACCTTC.

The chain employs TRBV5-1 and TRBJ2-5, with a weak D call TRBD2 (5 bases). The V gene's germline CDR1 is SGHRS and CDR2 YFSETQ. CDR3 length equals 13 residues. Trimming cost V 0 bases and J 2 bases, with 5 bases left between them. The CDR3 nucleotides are TGCGCCAGCAGCTTGGGGGAGCAAGAGACCCAGTACTTC. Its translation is CASSLGEQETQYF.

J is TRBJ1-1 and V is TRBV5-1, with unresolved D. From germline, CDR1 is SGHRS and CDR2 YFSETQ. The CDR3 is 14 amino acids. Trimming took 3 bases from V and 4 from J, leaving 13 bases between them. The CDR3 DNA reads TGCGCCAGCAGCTGGGAAGGAGGGATCACTGAAGCTTTCTTT. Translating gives CASSWEGGITEAFF.

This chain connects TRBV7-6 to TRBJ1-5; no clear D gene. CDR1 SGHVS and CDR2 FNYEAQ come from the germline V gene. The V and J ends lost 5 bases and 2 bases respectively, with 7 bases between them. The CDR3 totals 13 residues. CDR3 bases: TGTGCCAGCAGCCTCCCGGGCAATCAGCCCCAGCATTTT. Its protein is CASSLPGNQPQHF.

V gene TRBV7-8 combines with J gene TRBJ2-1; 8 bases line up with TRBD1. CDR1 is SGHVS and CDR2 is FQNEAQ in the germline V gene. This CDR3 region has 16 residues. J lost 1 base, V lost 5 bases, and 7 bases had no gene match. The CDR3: CASSRQGTLSYNEQFF. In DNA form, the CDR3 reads TGTGCCAGCAGCAGACAGGGGACTCTTTCCTACAATGAGCAGTTCTTC.

In nucleotides, the CDR3 is TGTGCCATCCGGACTCCTCCCATTGGTACCCGCGGCACCGGGGAGCTGTTTTTT. It yields the protein CAIRTPPIGTRGTGELFF. This chain connects TRBV10-3 to TRBJ2-2; possibly TRBD2 for D (5 bases). The CDR3 extends over 18 amino acids. Germline-derived CDR1 and CDR2 are ENHRY and SYGVKD. Trimming shortened V by 8 bases and J by 4 bases, and 26 bases separated the two germline ends.

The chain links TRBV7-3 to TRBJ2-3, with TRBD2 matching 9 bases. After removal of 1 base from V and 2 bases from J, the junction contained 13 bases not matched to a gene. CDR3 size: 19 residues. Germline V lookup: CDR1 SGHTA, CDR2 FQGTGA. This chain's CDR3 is CASSLKSGRPPRTTDTQYF. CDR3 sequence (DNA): TGTGCCAGCAGCTTAAAAAGCGGGAGGCCACCCCGAACCACAGATACGCAGTATTTT.